This T cell receptor (beta chain) was captured in a study of shared clonotypes between healthy human individuals. CD45RO-negative, CCR7-positively selected cells formed the naive CD8 fraction, excluding terminally differentiated effector memory CD45RA+ cells. Regarding this clone: Its antigen is still unknown.

Measured with immunoSEQ multiplex PCR; TCRdb has only the in-frame clones, and not every one. The data contain about 2,200,000 clones, 85% to 95% of them seen just once; the ten biggest clones take up about 1.8%. J lost 6 bases, V lost 7 bases, and 18 bases had no gene match. CDR1 and CDR2 (germline): MNHEY, SMNVEV (reference sequence). This CDR3 is 17 amino acids long. General observations from the study: What naive subsets generally showed was a larger estimated richness than memory subsets showed.

The sequenced sample was naive CD8+ T cells from PBMCs. This clonotype was obtained from a young man in good health. Some clones in this sample may be carry-over from other donors' samples. V gene TRBV27 combines with J gene TRBJ2-3; 8 nucleotides agree with TRBD2. CDR3 sequence reads: CASTRVGVAGGTDTQYF. For the CDR3, the DNA is TGTGCCAGCACCAGGGTGGGTGTGGCGGGAGGTACTGATACGCAGTATTTT.